Sequencing of this T cell receptor (beta chain) was carried out in a study of cytomegalovirus exposure and HLA in healthy donors. Turning to the study itself: A preliminary data release comprised 80 million to 95 million unique TCRs obtained from HLA-typed donors.

Notes on the study in general: In a later analysis, HLA-C alleles had the fewest associated TCRs, DRB1 alleles the most. Evidence from a later analysis indicated that most CMV-associated TCR beta chains looked HLA-restricted.

This CDR3 has 17 residues. Germline trimming cut 5 bases from V and 8 bases from J; bases unmatched to any gene: 16. The germline V gene encodes CDR1 LNHDA and CDR2 SQIVND (reference sequence). On this clone itself: What it recognizes is unknown.

With 60 Vbeta and 13 Jbeta primers, the PCR was carried out. Sequencing was performed with immunoSEQ multiplex PCR; in TCRdb, only in-frame clones are kept and a portion is missing. The sample holds some 150,000 clones, around three quarters seen once. The chain has TRBV19 and TRBJ2-1; 9 nucleotides match TRBD2. The material sequenced was PBMCs. The receptor was derived from a middle-aged man in good health and CMV-seropositive. The DNA for the CDR3 is TGTGCCAGTAGTGCCCTGATGACTAGCGGCCCAGGCTATGAGCAGTTCTTC. Protein product: CASSALMTSGPGYEQFF.